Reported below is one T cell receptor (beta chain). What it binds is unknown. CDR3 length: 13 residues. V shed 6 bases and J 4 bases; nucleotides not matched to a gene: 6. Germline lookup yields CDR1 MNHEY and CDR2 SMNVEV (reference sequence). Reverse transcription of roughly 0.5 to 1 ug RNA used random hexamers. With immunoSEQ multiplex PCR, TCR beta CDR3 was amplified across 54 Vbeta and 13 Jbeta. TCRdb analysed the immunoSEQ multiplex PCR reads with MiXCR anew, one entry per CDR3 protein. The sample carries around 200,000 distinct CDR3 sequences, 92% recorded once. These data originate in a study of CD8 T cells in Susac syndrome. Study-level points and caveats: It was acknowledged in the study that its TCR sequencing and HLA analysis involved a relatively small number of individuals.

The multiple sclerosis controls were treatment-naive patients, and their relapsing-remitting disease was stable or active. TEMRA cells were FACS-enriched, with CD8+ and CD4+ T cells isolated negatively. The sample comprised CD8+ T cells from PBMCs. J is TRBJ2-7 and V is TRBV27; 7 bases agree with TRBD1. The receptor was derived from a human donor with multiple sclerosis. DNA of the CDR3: TGTGCCAGCAGGGGGGTGACAGGGTACGAGCAGTACTTC. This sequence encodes CASRGVTGYEQYF.